The rows below give T cell receptor beta chains drawn from one sample of a study of shared clonotypes between healthy human individuals. The table came from immunoSEQ multiplex PCR; TCRdb's copy has only in-frame clones and leaves some out. The sample carries around 2.1 million clones, approximately 96% recorded once. The sample was naive CD4+ T cells sorted from blood. These receptors all come from a young man in good health. Each CDR3 is given without its conserved first and last residue. The order of the fields is J gene, V gene, CDR3 protein.

TRBJ2-7	TRBV6-5	ASSYLPIAAYEQY
TRBJ2-5	TRBV19	ASSIGLAAQETQY
TRBJ1-5	TRBV6-6	ASSYGRDNQPQH
TRBJ2-1	TRBV7-2	ASSLATGISYNEQF
TRBJ2-2	TRBV4-3	ASSQDRVEREVFGELF
TRBJ2-7	TRBV30	AWSMGQGYEQY
TRBJ2-1	TRBV9	ASSVGLAGGVEQF
TRBJ1-5	TRBV27	ASSSTGYPGGNQPQH
TRBJ1-1	TRBV4-1	ASSQPLGTGEAF
TRBJ2-2	TRBV6-5	ASRLAGVTGELF
TRBJ2-3	TRBV10-3	ATRPSGTDTQY
TRBJ2-7	TRBV19	ASSMTSSGEQY
TRBJ2-3	TRBV7-3	ASSSAVGATDTQY
TRBJ1-1	TRBV5-6	ASSLVGRVNTEAF
TRBJ2-2	TRBV7-9	ASSDSGGTGELF
TRBJ2-5	TRBV5-1	ASSLAGDRTQETQY
TRBJ2-7	TRBV2	ATLSGTGTYEQY
TRBJ2-7	TRBV30	AWSNLGDEQY
TRBJ1-5	TRBV7-8	ASSLAYRASNQPQH
TRBJ2-2	TRBV11-2	ASSLDAQGGNTGELF
TRBJ1-2	TRBV27	ASSTRQGEGGYT
TRBJ2-7	TRBV28	ASSLQAITSYEQY
TRBJ1-6	TRBV6-6	ASDAQSSNSPLH
TRBJ2-2	TRBV30	AWSVRAGVTGELF
TRBJ2-3	TRBV5-4	ASSLDRDTQY
TRBJ1-6	TRBV2	ATTGTVNSPLH
TRBJ2-2	TRBV7-9	ASSLNRELTGELF
TRBJ2-3	TRBV18	ASSPTGPSTDTQY
TRBJ1-2	TRBV7-2	ASSLETTGGLLYGYT
TRBJ2-7	TRBV7-9	ASADRGDSYEQY
TRBJ1-6	TRBV25-1	ASSGSPRPGQGDSPLH
TRBJ2-3	TRBV10-3	AISDMARSTDTQY
TRBJ1-2	TRBV5-5	ASSLDVGGYT
TRBJ1-6	TRBV5-4	ASSPIGLPLH